This T cell receptor beta chain was recorded in a study of blood T cell repertoires in COVID-19. Study context: T cells, B-cell-depleted T cells, or PBMCs supplied cDNA or gDNA.

Sequenced by immunoSEQ multiplex PCR; TCRdb stores in-frame clones only, minus some. There are around 70,000 clones in the sample; 84% occur only once, and 30% to 45% lies in the top ten. Trimming took 2 bases from V and 7 from J; bases not matched to a gene: 11. Germline V gene data show CDR1 as MDHEN and CDR2 as SYDVKM. The CDR3 is 15 amino acids. The TCR comes from a man aged 65 to 79 with acute or convalescent COVID-19. The rearrangement links TRBV28 to TRBJ2-7; 7 positions agree with TRBD1. Sequencing input: peripheral blood. CDR3 in amino acids: CASSLPGTADLEQYF. In DNA form, the CDR3 reads TGTGCCAGCAGTTTACCCGGGACAGCCGACTTGGAGCAGTACTTC. Full variable domain (missing parts from reference TRBV28 and TRBJ2-7): DVKVTQSSRYLVKRTGEKVFLECVQDMDHENMFWYRQDPGLGLRLIYFSYDVKMKEKGDIPEGYSVSREKKERFSLILESASTNQTSMYLCASSLPGTADLEQYFGPGTRLTVT.